These T cell receptor beta chains were read from a single sample in a study of blood T cell repertoires in COVID-19. The method was immunoSEQ multiplex PCR; TCRdb's version includes in-frame clones alone and lacks a portion of them. The sample lists roughly 150,000 clones; 85% to 90% were seen once. Source material: peripheral blood. These receptors were taken from a woman in her thirties or forties with acute or convalescent COVID-19. CDR3s include the opening cysteine and the closing phenylalanine or tryptophan.

TRBJ1-3,TRBV30,14,CAWSPSRSGNTIYF
TRBJ2-3,TRBV2,18,CASSEGLAGGFLGDTQYF
TRBJ1-2,TRBV20-1,11,CSAQGNYGYTF
TRBJ2-1,TRBV19,13,CASATGTYNEQFF
TRBJ1-1,TRBV30,15,CAWSETGLPNTEAFF
TRBJ2-7,TRBV28,16,CASSLWRSGGAYEQYF
TRBJ1-3,TRBV7-9,16,CASSLVAGGSGNTIYF
TRBJ1-2,TRBV18,15,CASSPWDRFNYGYTF
TRBJ2-1,TRBV12-3/TRBV12-4,13,CASKLLGGNEQFF
TRBJ1-6,TRBV7-6,16,CASSLSGAPYNSPLHF
TRBJ2-7,TRBV6-5,13,CASKGQGGVEQYF
TRBJ2-7,TRBV6-5,15,CASSYSGTGVYEQYF
TRBJ2-1,TRBV25-1,14,CASSLTGGYNEQFF
TRBJ1-2,TRBV5-1,14,CASSSGQRNYGYTF
TRBJ1-2,TRBV9,13,CASSVRRGDGYTF
TRBJ2-7,TRBV27,15,CASSATGTGAYEQYF
TRBJ1-1,TRBV29-1,14,CSDQPGGAFTEAFF
TRBJ1-4,TRBV11-2,14,CASSYRGFGEKLFF
TRBJ1-5,TRBV19,15,CASSITSGSNQPQHF
TRBJ2-5,TRBV7-2,14,CASSHQGAKETQYF
TRBJ1-2,TRBV11-2,16,CASSPKPTMAAYGYTF
TRBJ1-1,TRBV14,12,CASSLGRNEAFF
TRBJ1-2,TRBV29-1,11,CSVDASRGYTF
TRBJ1-6,TRBV25-1,13,CASSELDSSPLHF
TRBJ2-7,TRBV6-1,14,CASSEGQAIYEQYF
TRBJ1-2,TRBV12-3/TRBV12-4,11,CASRFRGGYTF
TRBJ2-7,TRBV29-1,13,CSVDTGGNYEQYF
TRBJ2-3,TRBV28,15,CASRTTGGSTDTQYF
TRBJ2-5,TRBV30,12,CAWSTGSETQYF
TRBJ2-3,TRBV7-3,14,CASSLYRETDTQYF
TRBJ2-2,TRBV4-2,19,CASSQDSASGGLNTGELFF
TRBJ1-1,TRBV19,15,CASSIAGQLNTEAFF
TRBJ2-3,TRBV3-1/TRBV3-2,16,CASTPGTSGRTDTQYF